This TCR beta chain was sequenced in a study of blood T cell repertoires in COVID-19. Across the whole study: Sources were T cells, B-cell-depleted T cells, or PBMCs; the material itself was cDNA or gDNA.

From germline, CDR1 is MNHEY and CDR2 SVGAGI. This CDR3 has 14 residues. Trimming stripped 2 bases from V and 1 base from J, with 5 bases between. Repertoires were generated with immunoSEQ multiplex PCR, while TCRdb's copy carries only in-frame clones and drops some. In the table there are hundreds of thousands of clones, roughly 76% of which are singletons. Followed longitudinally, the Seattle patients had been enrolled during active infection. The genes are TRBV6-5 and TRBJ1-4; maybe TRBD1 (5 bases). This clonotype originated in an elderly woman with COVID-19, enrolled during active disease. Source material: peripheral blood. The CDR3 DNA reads TGTGCCAGCAGTTACCAGGGAACTAATGAAAAACTGTTTTTT. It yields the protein CASSYQGTNEKLFF.